Presented here are 16 T cell receptor beta chains from one specimen sequenced in a study of cytomegalovirus exposure and HLA in healthy donors. It was with 60 Vbeta and 13 Jbeta primers that the PCR ran. Here immunoSEQ multiplex PCR was the method, and the copy in TCRdb shows in-frame clones only, minus some. The data hold about 20,000 clones, with over 75% observed a single time. Input material: PBMCs. These receptors all come from a man between 60 and 75 years old in good health and CMV-seronegative.

As for this clone: Germline is not matched at one junction end, which may reflect a read error. This chain connects TRBV28 to TRBJ1-2; TRBD1 matches at 8 bases. The CDR3 is made up of 14 amino acids. Per the germline V gene, CDR1 is MDHEN and CDR2 is SYDVKM. The CDR3 is CASNNQGADIGYPF. CDR3 in DNA: TGTGCCAGCAACAATCAGGGGGCGGATATTGGCTACCCCTTC.

DNA of the CDR3: TGTGCCTGGAGTTTCGGGTCGCTAGCGGTCAAAAACATTCAGTACTTC. This encodes CAWSFGSLAVKNIQYF. The chain is built from TRBV30 and TRBJ2-4, with 7 bases that match TRBD2. From germline, CDR1 is GTSNPN and CDR2 SVGIG (reference sequence). V trimming: 2 bases; J trimming: 3 bases; junction bases outside the gene matches: 10. There are 16 residues in the CDR3.

The rearrangement joins TRBV7-8 to TRBJ1-3; no firm D call. The CDR3 has 16 amino acids. CDR1 and CDR2 (germline): SGHVS, FQNEAQ. Trimming cost V 2 bases and J 4 bases, with 15 bases left between them. This CDR3 is CASSLPLSSSGNTIYF. CDR3 sequence (DNA): TGTGCCAGCAGCTTACCCCTCTCGAGCTCCGGAAACACCATATATTTT.

This clone was observed a single time. The chain is built from TRBV30 and TRBJ2-5; no reliable D call. In germline, CDR1 is GTSNPN, CDR2 SVGIG (reference sequence). Trimming pared 4 bases from V and 4 bases from J, leaving 7 bases between. This CDR3 is built from 11 residues. CDR3 DNA: TGTGCCTGGATTGGCGGAGAGACCCAGTACTTC. This sequence encodes CAWIGGETQYF.

In DNA form, the CDR3 reads TGTGCCAGCAGAGAGGCCGGGACAGGGGACCACGAGCAGTACTTC. Protein: CASREAGTGDHEQYF. The chain employs TRBV6-1 and TRBJ2-5; 10 nucleotides align to TRBD1. The tail of the sequence fits TRBJ2-7 better, so the J call may be wrong. The length of the CDR3 is 15 residues. CDR1 and CDR2 from the germline V gene are MNHNS and SASEGT.

V gene TRBV30 combines with J gene TRBJ1-5, with D unclear. V lost 1 base and J 7 bases, leaving 11 bases between the germline ends. The CDR3 totals 13 residues. CDR1 and CDR2 (germline): GTSNPN, SVGIG (reference sequence). CDR3 sequence (DNA): TGTGCCTGGAGTGAAGGCGGGCAGCAGCCCCAGCATTTT. Residues: CAWSEGGQQPQHF. The full variable domain, with the rest looked up from reference TRBV30 and TRBJ1-5, is SQTIHQWPATLVQPVGSPLSLECTVEGTSNPNLYWYRQAAGRGLQLLFYSVGIGQISSEVPQNLSASRPQDRQFILSSKKLLLSDSGFYLCAWSEGGQQPQHFGDGTRLSIL.

This clone was counted between two and nine times. The chain links TRBV18 to TRBJ1-1; TRBD1 aligns across 8 bases. Germline V gene data show CDR1 as KGHSH and CDR2 as LQKENI. The V segment lost 6 bases and the J segment 3 bases; nucleotides outside the gene matches: 6. There are 14 residues in the CDR3. The CDR3 bases are TGTGCCAGCTCCCCAGACAGGGGATACACTGAAGCTTTCTTT. It codes for CASSPDRGYTEAFF.

The rearrangement joins TRBV25-1 to TRBJ2-1, with 12 bases identical to TRBD2. J was trimmed by 9 bases and V by 3 bases; bases with no gene match: 9. The CDR3 runs 16 residues. Germline lookup yields CDR1 MGHDK and CDR2 SYGVNS. As DNA, the CDR3 is TGTGCCAGCAGTGATTCTAGCGGGAGGGCCGGTAGTGAGCAGTTCTTC. Its translation: CASSDSSGRAGSEQFF.

The J gene is TRBJ1-4, the V gene TRBV9; 8 bases are shared with TRBD1. The V gene end was trimmed by 4 bases and the J gene end by 2 bases; junction bases not matched to a gene: 7. This CDR3 has 16 residues. Germline V CDR1 and CDR2: SGDLS, YYNGEE. The CDR3 region is CASSPRTGRTNEKLFF. In DNA, the CDR3 is TGTGCCAGCAGCCCAAGGACAGGGCGGACTAATGAAAAACTGTTTTTT.

V usage is TRBV30 and J usage is TRBJ2-1, with 7 positions matching TRBD2. The V segment lost 2 bases and the J segment 8 bases; nucleotides outside the gene matches: 6. This CDR3 has 13 amino acids. CDR1 is GTSNPN, CDR2 SVGIG, per germline (reference sequence). CDR3: CAWSMGRAHEQFF. In DNA, the CDR3 is TGTGCCTGGAGTATGGGGAGGGCGCATGAGCAGTTCTTC.

V gene TRBV19 combines with J gene TRBJ2-2, with 7 nucleotides matching TRBD2. CDR1 is LNHDA and CDR2 is SQIVND in the germline V gene (reference sequence). The J segment lost 8 bases and the V segment lost 4 bases, leaving 4 bases of the junction unmatched. The CDR3 is made up of 13 amino acids. The DNA for the CDR3 is TGTGCCAGTAGTAAAGCGGGATTTGGGGAGCTGTTTTTT. Its protein product is CASSKAGFGELFF.

The V gene is TRBV2, the J gene TRBJ2-5; maybe TRBD2 (6 bases). Deletions cut 6 bases from V and 2 bases from J, with 10 bases between. Germline values: CDR1 SNHLY, CDR2 FYNNEI. The CDR3 has 13 amino acids. This chain's CDR3 is CASRGDSQETQYF. CDR3 nucleotide sequence: TGTGCCAGCAGAGGGGACTCTCAAGAGACCCAGTACTTC.

The chain is built from TRBV6-5 and TRBJ1-2; 7 bases align to TRBD1. V was clipped by 2 bases and J by 7 bases; unmatched bases: 4. CDR3 length: 13 amino acids. Germline CDR1 is MNHEY and CDR2 is SVGAGI. Here the CDR3 DNA reads TGTGCCAGCAGTTACCACAGGGGTAGTGGCTACACCTTC. Its translation is CASSYHRGSGYTF.

The V gene is TRBV5-1, the J gene TRBJ2-3, with TRBD2 as a possible D gene (6 bases). The CDR3 runs 14 residues. The ends were cut back, 7 bases at V and 0 bases at J, with 12 bases in the middle. From germline, CDR1 is SGHRS and CDR2 YFSETQ. CDR3 protein: CASAERGSTDTQYF. CDR3 bases: TGCGCCAGCGCCGAACGGGGGAGCACAGATACGCAGTATTTT.

The chain joins TRBV2 to TRBJ2-7; 10 bases are a match to TRBD2. J gave up 3 bases and V 1 base, and 3 bases lay outside the gene matches. In germline, CDR1 is SNHLY, CDR2 FYNNEI. CDR3 length: 15 amino acids. As DNA, the CDR3 is TGTGCCAGCAGTGAAGGGGCTAGCGGGGGCTACGAGCAGTACTTC. Protein sequence: CASSEGASGGYEQYF.

The rearrangement links TRBV6-5 to TRBJ1-1; D is ambiguous. The CDR3 runs to 14 residues. Germline-derived CDR1 and CDR2 are MNHEY and SVGAGI. V dropped 0 bases and J dropped 1 base, with 6 bases sitting between them. This CDR3 reads CASSYSTGNTEAFF. The CDR3 DNA reads TGTGCCAGCAGTTACTCAACCGGGAACACTGAAGCTTTCTTT.